This is a list of T cell receptor beta chains from one sample in a study of cytomegalovirus exposure and HLA in healthy donors. Profiling relied on immunoSEQ multiplex PCR, and the TCRdb table lists in-frame clones only, not all of them. The table lists 110,000 or so clones, approximately 80% of them singletons. Material: PBMCs. Receptor source: a woman between 25 and 40 years old in good health and CMV-seronegative. Each CDR3 is given with its conserved first and last residue. A D gene is named only where the DNA matches it firmly. Where a row states a size, it is once, few, many or the class of an expanded clone; other rows omit it.

size: .; V: TRBV11-2; J: TRBJ2-5; length: 15; D: TRBD2; CDR3: CASSLSGRYQETQYF; DNA: TGTGCCAGCAGCTTAAGCGGGAGGTACCAAGAGACCCAGTACTTC
size: once; V: TRBV6-6; J: TRBJ2-1; length: 14; D: TRBD2; CDR3: CASSYGTSATEQFF; DNA: TGTGCCAGCAGTTACGGGACTAGTGCGACTGAGCAGTTCTTC
size: .; V: TRBV2; J: TRBJ1-1; length: 14; D: TRBD1; CDR3: CASSRQGLGTEAFF; DNA: TGTGCCAGCAGTCGACAGGGCCTGGGCACTGAAGCTTTCTTT
size: once; V: TRBV7-9; J: TRBJ1-5; length: 14; D: .; CDR3: CSSSPGSLDQPQHF; DNA: TGTTCCAGCAGCCCCGGGAGCCTTGATCAGCCCCAGCATTTT
size: .; V: TRBV28; J: TRBJ2-5; length: 14; D: .; CDR3: CASSSRGNQETQYF; DNA: TGTGCCAGCAGCTCAAGGGGAAACCAAGAGACCCAGTACTTC
size: .; V: TRBV9; J: TRBJ2-1; length: 14; D: TRBD2; CDR3: CASSASGRGDEQFF; DNA: TGTGCCAGCAGCGCCAGTGGGAGGGGAGATGAGCAGTTCTTC
size: .; V: TRBV6-5; J: TRBJ2-1; length: 15; D: TRBD2; CDR3: CASNLLAGGRNEQFF; DNA: TGTGCCAGCAACCTACTAGCGGGAGGCCGCAATGAGCAGTTCTTC
size: .; V: TRBV27; J: TRBJ2-5; length: 14; D: .; CDR3: CASTEKGPRETQYF; DNA: TGTGCCAGCACCGAAAAGGGGCCAAGGGAGACCCAGTACTTC
size: .; V: TRBV7-2; J: TRBJ2-1; length: 14; D: TRBD2; CDR3: CASSFRTSGRKEFF; DNA: TGTGCCAGCAGCTTCAGGACTAGCGGGCGCAAGGAGTTCTTC
size: .; V: TRBV7-6; J: TRBJ2-7; length: 17; D: TRBD2; CDR3: CASSLAQVSGSSYEQYF; DNA: TGTGCCAGCAGCTTAGCGCAGGTTAGCGGGAGCTCCTACGAGCAGTACTTC
size: .; V: TRBV6-5; J: TRBJ1-5; length: 15; D: .; CDR3: CASSYSATGYQPQHF; DNA: TGTGCCAGCAGTTACTCGGCGACAGGCTACCAGCCCCAGCATTTT
size: .; V: TRBV28; J: TRBJ2-4; length: 17; D: .; CDR3: CASSLVGQRLAKNIQYF; DNA: TGTGCCAGCAGTTTAGTAGGCCAGCGTCTAGCCAAAAACATTCAGTACTTC
size: .; V: TRBV2; J: TRBJ2-7; length: 14; D: .; CDR3: CASSSSGTLYEQYF; DNA: TGTGCCAGCAGCAGTTCAGGGACTCTTTACGAGCAGTACTTC
size: .; V: TRBV5-1; J: TRBJ2-1; length: 17; D: TRBD2; CDR3: CASSPIREVASYNEQFF; DNA: TGCGCCAGCAGCCCTATTCGGGAGGTAGCCTCCTACAATGAGCAGTTCTTC
size: .; V: TRBV15; J: TRBJ1-2; length: 18; D: .; CDR3: CATSRDGVGQGVRYGYTF; DNA: TGTGCCACCAGCAGAGATGGGGTTGGCCAGGGCGTCCGGTATGGCTACACCTTC
size: .; V: TRBV6-5; J: TRBJ2-7; length: 13; D: TRBD2; CDR3: CASGAGGPYEQYF; DNA: TGTGCCAGCGGAGCGGGAGGGCCCTACGAGCAGTACTTC
size: .; V: TRBV2; J: TRBJ2-1; length: 13; D: .; CDR3: CASSVSVVNEQFF; DNA: TGTGCCAGCAGTGTCAGCGTTGTCAATGAGCAGTTCTTC
size: .; V: TRBV2; J: TRBJ1-5; length: 15; D: .; CDR3: CATTPSGVSNQPQHF; DNA: TGTGCCACCACACCGAGCGGGGTAAGCAATCAGCCCCAGCATTTT
size: .; V: TRBV19; J: TRBJ1-5; length: 13; D: .; CDR3: CASSTQGGQPQHF; DNA: TGTGCCAGTAGTACCCAGGGAGGGCAGCCCCAGCATTTT
size: .; V: TRBV27; J: TRBJ2-7; length: 15; D: TRBD2; CDR3: CASLRTSGNSYEQYF; DNA: TGTGCCAGCCTCCGGACTAGCGGAAACTCCTACGAGCAGTACTTC
size: once; V: TRBV6-5; J: TRBJ2-3; length: 15; D: TRBD2; CDR3: CASRRTSGFTDTQYF; DNA: TGTGCCAGCAGGCGGACTAGCGGGTTCACAGATACGCAGTATTTT
size: .; V: TRBV10-3; J: TRBJ1-1; length: 14; D: .; CDR3: CAITKTGDYTEAFF; DNA: TGTGCCATCACTAAGACAGGAGACTACACTGAAGCTTTCTTT
size: .; V: TRBV7-2; J: TRBJ2-7; length: 17; D: .; CDR3: CASSLGVGQGNPYEQYF; DNA: TGTGCCAGCAGCTTAGGCGTGGGTCAGGGGAACCCCTACGAGCAGTACTTC
size: once; V: TRBV4-3; J: TRBJ2-1; length: 15; D: TRBD2; CDR3: CASSRGTSEDNEQFF; DNA: TGCGCCAGCAGCCGAGGGACTAGCGAGGACAATGAGCAGTTCTTC
size: .; V: TRBV28; J: TRBJ2-1; length: 15; D: .; CDR3: CASILDLSSYNEQFF; DNA: .
size: .; V: TRBV7-9; J: TRBJ2-7; length: 15; D: TRBD2; CDR3: CASRNPSGRSYEQYF; DNA: TGTGCCAGCAGGAACCCTAGCGGGAGGTCCTACGAGCAGTACTTC
size: .; V: TRBV28; J: TRBJ2-5; length: 11; D: .; CDR3: CASSVAETQYF; DNA: TGTGCCAGCAGCGTAGCGGAGACCCAGTACTTC
size: .; V: TRBV6-5; J: TRBJ1-4; length: 14; D: TRBD1; CDR3: CASSLTGPNEKLFF; DNA: TGTGCCAGCAGTTTGACAGGGCCTAATGAAAAACTGTTTTTT
size: .; V: TRBV5-6; J: TRBJ2-7; length: 14; D: .; CDR3: CASSGYRATYEQYF; DNA: TGTGCCAGCAGCGGCTACAGAGCTACCTACGAGCAGTACTTC
size: .; V: TRBV11-2; J: TRBJ2-2; length: 17; D: .; CDR3: CASSRASETSGTGELFF; DNA: TGTGCCAGCAGCCGGGCTAGCGAGACATCGGGGACCGGGGAGCTGTTTTTT
size: .; V: TRBV19; J: TRBJ2-7; length: 15; D: .; CDR3: CASNSPGHASYEQYF; DNA: TGTGCCAGTAACTCCCCGGGACACGCTTCATACGAGCAGTACTTC
size: .; V: TRBV6-1; J: TRBJ1-1; length: 15; D: .; CDR3: CASSLEGTGNTEAFF; DNA: TGTGCCAGCAGCTTAGAGGGCACGGGGAACACTGAAGCTTTCTTT
size: .; V: TRBV7-9; J: TRBJ1-2; length: 15; D: TRBD1; CDR3: CSGRYPTGANYGYTF; DNA: TGTTCCGGCAGATACCCGACAGGGGCGAACTATGGCTACACCTTC